Sequencing of this T cell receptor beta chain was carried out in a study of cytomegalovirus exposure and HLA in healthy donors (dated by TCRdb to about 2017). Context from the whole study: In an earlier analysis of several hundred of the donors, around 290 Gb of sequence data and 100 million or so unique TCR beta sequences from 150 million to 200 million T cells were reported. About 280 gigabases of sequencing data and around 80 million unique TCR sequences made up an early release that covered 640 HLA-typed donors. Of the approximately 400 genotyped donors, 65% to 90% fell in the genetic ancestry cluster associated with self-reported Caucasian donors. The aim of the study was to test whether cataloging public T cell receptors could identify signatures of past pathogen exposure. The study used immunosequencing to profile the T cell repertoires of approximately 630 subjects and linked those repertoires to cytomegalovirus serostatus. In addition to the first cohort of 666 subjects, a separate validation cohort of approximately 120 different subjects was used. High-throughput TCR immunosequencing, statistical association of individual TCRs with disease status, and machine learning were combined to predict cytomegalovirus infection status. A later analysis re-examined previously published TCR beta repertoires from more than 550 donors and added high-resolution HLA genotyping to investigate patterns of TCR occurrence. Rather than using new phenotypic data, the later analysis identified candidate immune exposures from TCR beta sequences and from how often those sequences occurred across donors. An earlier analysis of around 580 of the donors used high-throughput TCR beta sequencing to judge whether each TCR beta V gene segment behaved as functional or pseudogenic. Donor age, sex, ethnicity and CMV serostatus were compiled together with the repertoire data. In a later genetic analysis, genome-wide SNP genotypes for about three fifths of the roughly 670 donors were used, and that subset was treated as a discovery cohort. All discovery cohort repertoires had been generated using a single sequencing platform. HLA typing covered class I and class II loci at four-digit resolution. The number of typed donors differed by locus: roughly 629-640 for A, B, C, DRB1 and DQB1; 522 for DQA1; over 600 for DPA1; and about 470 for DPB1. A handful of DR-DQ haplotypes were handled as single units for association and clustering because linkage in the cohort was strong. On average, 235,054 unique TCR beta nucleotide sequences were sequenced per donor among some 430 genotyped donors of the cohort, with around 19% of those sequences being non-productive.

The full study reports these points: A cluster of highly shared sequence variants was judged likely to represent a technical artifact of the sequencing pipeline. Correlated functional status among segregating V segments might reflect linkage disequilibrium, but an unknown experimental factor could not be ruled out. For the cohort, immune exposure information was limited to CMV serostatus. In this cohort, only TCR beta chains were sequenced, and detectable features were limited by the absence of alpha or paired-chain data. In an earlier analysis of 587 of the donors, most TCR beta V segments appeared in productive rearrangements about 90% or about 30% of the time, broadly matching IMGT annotations. In both the original and validation cohorts, the classifier was reported to diagnose cytomegalovirus status with high specificity and sensitivity. HLA typing was unavailable for some donors at each locus, so association tests used only the typed subset. The authors suggested that the approach could potentially be generalized to other disease states and immunological phenotypes. A later genetic analysis associated a missense DCLRE1C variant with V-gene and J-gene trimming of TCR beta chains, and an independent cohort replicated the association. Compared with equally common non-associated chains, HLA-associated TCR beta chains in a later analysis were more clonally expanded and had lower generation probabilities. Roughly uniform sequencing depth across donors was assumed in presence/absence analyses, although this assumption may not hold. According to a later analysis, most CMV-associated TCR beta chains appeared to be HLA-restricted, and the HLA associations seemed to be driven largely by CMV exposure. Some IMGT-functional V segments, including TRBV6-2 and TRBV6-3, could not be distinguished by the 87-base-pair reads and were therefore excluded. A later genetic analysis reported fewer N-insertions in productive TCRs among donors in an Asian-associated ancestry cluster than the roughly 700-donor mean. In a later analysis, several top co-occurrence clusters were reported to appear linked to parvovirus B19, influenza, CMV and Epstein-Barr virus. Most TCR sequences were seen in very few donors, while some public TCRs were found in many individuals. A later analysis found that TCR association rates varied across HLA loci, with DRB1 alleles showing the most associated TCRs and HLA-C alleles the fewest. A further reported finding was that TCR beta sequences accurately predicted the HLA-A and HLA-B alleles for most subjects in the first cohort. The study listed 170 or so TCR beta chains as associated with cytomegalovirus. A later analysis associated approximately 17,000 TCR beta sequences with specific HLA alleles at a false discovery rate of 0.05. In vitro tests confirmed that a few of the cytomegalovirus-associated TCR beta chains recognize cytomegalovirus antigens. Because counts were too low, around 17 rarely observed V segments, including chromosome 9 orphons, were left out of the earlier analysis of some 600 of the donors. When HLA alleles, especially DR and DQ, strongly co-occurred, TCR associations were difficult to assign to individual alleles.

Concerning this clone: No cognate antigen has been identified for it. No base quality values were provided; no much bigger clone lies one nucleotide off.

The cohort consisted of more than 650 healthy bone marrow donors. At the time of sampling, every cohort member was nominally healthy, though immune exposures that went unrecorded were likely present. The donor was CMV seronegative and belonged to the group of over 300 seronegative cohort members. Each donor provided a peripheral blood sample, and peripheral blood mononuclear cells were used for TCR beta sequencing. Genomic DNA was extracted from the blood cell samples with the Qiagen DNeasy Blood Extraction Kit. The library came from the immunoSEQ multiplex PCR assay. For the multiplex PCR, a mixture combining 60 forward primers for TCR Vbeta segments and 13 reverse primers for TCR Jbeta segments was used. The CDR3 region of rearranged TCR beta genes was amplified from genomic DNA with a multiplex PCR assay. On the Illumina HiSeq System, the amplified TCR beta libraries were sequenced as 87-base-pair reads. In the source study's methods: A later analysis tallied roughly 78 million unique TCR beta chains across the 666 repertoires, and about 10 million of those chains were shared by two or more donors. Raw reads were error-corrected and collapsed into unique sequences with a nearest-neighbor algorithm that merged closely related sequences to remove PCR and sequencing errors. V, D and J gene segments were assigned by aligning CDR3 sequences to IMGT reference sequences. For a sequence to be retained, at least a six-nucleotide match to both a V gene segment and a J gene segment was required. A rearrangement was called productive if the CDR3 had no stop codons and remained in frame with V and J, and every other rearrangement was called non-productive. CDR3 was defined by IMGT convention, running from the second conserved V-encoded cysteine to the conserved J-encoded phenylalanine. Sequences without an unambiguous match to a single V gene segment were excluded from the earlier analysis of a few hundred of the donors. In an earlier analysis of 500 to 750 of the donors, V segments were called functional above 56.7% productive rearrangements and were called segregating when the between-donor standard deviation exceeded 5%. To diagnose cytomegalovirus status from the catalog of TCR beta chain sequences, a statistical classification framework was built. In a later analysis, TCR nucleotide sequences were compared against IMGT/GENE-DB human TR gene sequences so that V and J genes could be assigned. A later analysis assigned CDR3 sequences and most-parsimonious VDJ recombination scenarios with the TCRdist pipeline. In a later analysis, each TCR beta chain was defined by its CDR3 amino acid sequence together with its V-gene family, and reads without a unique V-gene family were excluded. A later analysis removed 550 to 700 highly shared, low-generation-probability nucleotide sequences to deal with suspected cross-contamination and a sequencing artifact. For each public chain, a later analysis derived a clonal expansion index from normalized ranks of inferred template counts within each repertoire. In a later analysis, generation probabilities were computed with a VDJ recombination model fitted to out-of-frame rearrangements, and the resulting probabilities were checked against IGoR. In a later analysis, TCR-TCR, TCR-HLA and TCR-CMV co-occurrence was scored with hypergeometric tests, and a repertoire-size bias correction was applied to TCR pairs. In a later analysis, false discovery rates were estimated by permuting HLA or CMV assignments 20 times. In a later analysis, co-occurring TCRs were grouped with DBSCAN, and TCRdist sequence similarity was added when clustering was performed within HLA-allele-positive subsets. Repertoires with fewer than 30,000 or more than 120,000 public chains, plus five repertoires with anomalous nucleotide sharing, were excluded from co-occurrence clustering. TCRdb took this table from immuneACCESS and kept in-frame rearrangements with V and J called. Such tables lack part of the clones; where checked against another copy, unresolved V genes explain under half of the gap, and the rest is unexplained. V and J calls and clone size are as listed in that table; D and trimming were resolved from the DNA. The sample table lists 98,000 or so clones, more than 75% of them with a count of one. The ten biggest clones cover about 1.7% of the sample.

V is pruned by 5 bases and J by 2 bases, leaving 9 bases of the junction without a gene match. Spanning cysteine to phenylalanine, the CDR3 consists of 15 amino acids. Of the read, only the CDR3 DNA is kept; its 45 bases are in frame from base 1. Per the germline V gene, SGHTA is the CDR1 and FQGNSA is the CDR2. The V gene is TRBV7-2 and the J gene is TRBJ2-7; TRBD2 matches 7 bases in the middle. The sequence derives from a woman in her 40s in good health and CMV-seronegative. Sequenced material: PBMCs. DNA sequence: TGTGCCAGCAGCCCGTCGCCTCTAGCGGCCTACGAGCAGTACTTC. This encodes CASSPSPLAAYEQYF.